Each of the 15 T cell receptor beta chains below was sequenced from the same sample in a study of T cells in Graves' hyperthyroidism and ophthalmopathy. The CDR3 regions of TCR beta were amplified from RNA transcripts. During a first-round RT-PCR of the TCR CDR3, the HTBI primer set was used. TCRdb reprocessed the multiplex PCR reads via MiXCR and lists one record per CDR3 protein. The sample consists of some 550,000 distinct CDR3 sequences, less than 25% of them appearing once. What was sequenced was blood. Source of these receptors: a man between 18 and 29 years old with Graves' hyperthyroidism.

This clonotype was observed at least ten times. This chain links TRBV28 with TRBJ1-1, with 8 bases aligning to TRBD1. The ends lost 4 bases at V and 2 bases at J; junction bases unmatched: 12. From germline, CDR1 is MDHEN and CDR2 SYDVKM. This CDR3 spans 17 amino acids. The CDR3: CASSSTRGTGTNTEAFF. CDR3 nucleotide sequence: TGTGCCAGCAGTTCAACAAGGGGGACAGGAACCAACACTGAAGCTTTCTTT.

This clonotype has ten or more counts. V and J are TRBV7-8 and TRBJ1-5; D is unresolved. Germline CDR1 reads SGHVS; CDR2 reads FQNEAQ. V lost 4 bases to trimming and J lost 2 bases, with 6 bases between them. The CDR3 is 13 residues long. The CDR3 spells CASSSDGNQPQHF. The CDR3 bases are TGTGCCAGCAGCTCGGACGGCAATCAGCCCCAGCATTTT.

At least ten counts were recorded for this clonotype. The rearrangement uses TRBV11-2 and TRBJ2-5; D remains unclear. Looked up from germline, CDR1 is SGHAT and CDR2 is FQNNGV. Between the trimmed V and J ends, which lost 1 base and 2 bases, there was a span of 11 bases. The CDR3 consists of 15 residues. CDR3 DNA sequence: TGTGCCAGCAGCTTAGGTGGGCATACACAAGAGACCCAGTACTTC. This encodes CASSLGGHTQETQYF.

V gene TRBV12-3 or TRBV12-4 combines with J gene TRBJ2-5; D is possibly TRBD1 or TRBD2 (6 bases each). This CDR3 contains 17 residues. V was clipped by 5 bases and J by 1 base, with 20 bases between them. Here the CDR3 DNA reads TGTGCCAGCAGTGCAGAGTTGCCGGGGGCTAGCCAAGAGACCCAGTACTTC. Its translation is CASSAELPGASQETQYF.

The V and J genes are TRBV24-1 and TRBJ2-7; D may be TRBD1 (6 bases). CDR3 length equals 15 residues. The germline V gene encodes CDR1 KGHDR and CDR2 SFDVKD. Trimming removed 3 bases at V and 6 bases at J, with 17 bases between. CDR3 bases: TGTGCCACCAGTGATGGCACAGGGAACGGCGGCGAGCAGTACTTC. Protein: CATSDGTGNGGEQYF.

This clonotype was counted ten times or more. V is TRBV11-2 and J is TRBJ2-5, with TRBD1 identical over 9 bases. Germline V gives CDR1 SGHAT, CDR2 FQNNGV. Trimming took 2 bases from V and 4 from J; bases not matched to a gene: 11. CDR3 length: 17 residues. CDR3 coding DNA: TGTGCCAGCAGCTTAAGGGTGACAGGGGGAGGCCGAGAGACCCAGTACTTC. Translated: CASSLRVTGGGRETQYF.

CDR3 in amino acids: CASSRTGTFGGELFF. The CDR3 DNA sequence: TGTGCCAGCAGTCGAACCGGGACATTTGGCGGGGAGCTGTTTTTT. This chain joins TRBV27 and TRBJ2-2, with D perhaps matching TRBD1 (6 bases). The CDR3 sequence is 15 residues long. With 5 bases removed from V and 7 bases from J, the gap between germline ends came to 17 bases. CDR1 is MNHEY, CDR2 SMNVEV, per germline (reference sequence).

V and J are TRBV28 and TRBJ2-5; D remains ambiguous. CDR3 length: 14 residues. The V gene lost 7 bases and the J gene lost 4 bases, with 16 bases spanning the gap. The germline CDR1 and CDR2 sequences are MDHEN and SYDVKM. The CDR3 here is CASTHRTGGETQYF. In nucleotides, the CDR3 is TGTGCCAGCACCCATCGAACCGGTGGAGAGACCCAGTACTTC.

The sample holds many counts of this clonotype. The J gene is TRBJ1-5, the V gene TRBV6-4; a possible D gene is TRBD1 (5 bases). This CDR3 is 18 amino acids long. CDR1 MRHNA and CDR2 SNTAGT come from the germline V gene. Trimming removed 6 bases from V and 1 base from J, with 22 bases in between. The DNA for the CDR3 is TGTGCCAGCAGGTCGGGGCCTCCCCTTACGTGGAGCAATCAGCCCCAGCATTTT. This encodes CASRSGPPLTWSNQPQHF.

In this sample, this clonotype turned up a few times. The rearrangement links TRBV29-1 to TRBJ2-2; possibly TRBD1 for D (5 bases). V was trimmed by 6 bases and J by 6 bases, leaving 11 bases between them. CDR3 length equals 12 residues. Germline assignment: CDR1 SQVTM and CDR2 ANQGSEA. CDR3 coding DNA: TGCAGCGTGAACAGGTTATCCGGGGAGCTGTTTTTT. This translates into CSVNRLSGELFF.

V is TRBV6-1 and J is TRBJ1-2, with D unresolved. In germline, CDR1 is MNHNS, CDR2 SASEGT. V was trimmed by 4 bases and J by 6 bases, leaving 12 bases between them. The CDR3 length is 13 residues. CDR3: CASSVGPDDGYTF. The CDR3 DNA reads TGTGCCAGCAGTGTGGGCCCCGATGATGGCTACACCTTC.

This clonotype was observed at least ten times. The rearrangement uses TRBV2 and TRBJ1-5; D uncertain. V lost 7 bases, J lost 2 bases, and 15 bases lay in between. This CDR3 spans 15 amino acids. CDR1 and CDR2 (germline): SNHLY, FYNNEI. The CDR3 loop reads CASKEGAFGNQPQHF. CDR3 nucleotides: TGTGCCAGCAAGGAGGGAGCGTTTGGCAATCAGCCCCAGCATTTT.

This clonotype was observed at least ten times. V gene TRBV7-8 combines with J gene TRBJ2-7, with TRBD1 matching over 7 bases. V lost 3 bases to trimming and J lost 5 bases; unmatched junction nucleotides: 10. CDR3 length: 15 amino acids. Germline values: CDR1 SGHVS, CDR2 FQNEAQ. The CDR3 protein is CASSLGSGGVNEQYF. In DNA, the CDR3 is TGTGCCAGCAGCTTGGGGTCAGGGGGTGTCAACGAGCAGTACTTC.

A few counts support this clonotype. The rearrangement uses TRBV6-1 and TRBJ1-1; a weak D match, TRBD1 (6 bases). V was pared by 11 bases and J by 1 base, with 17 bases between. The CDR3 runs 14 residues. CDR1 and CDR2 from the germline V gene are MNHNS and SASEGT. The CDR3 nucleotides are TGTGCCGTATCAAGGGGGGTAGCGAACACTGAAGCTTTCTTT. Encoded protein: CAVSRGVANTEAFF.

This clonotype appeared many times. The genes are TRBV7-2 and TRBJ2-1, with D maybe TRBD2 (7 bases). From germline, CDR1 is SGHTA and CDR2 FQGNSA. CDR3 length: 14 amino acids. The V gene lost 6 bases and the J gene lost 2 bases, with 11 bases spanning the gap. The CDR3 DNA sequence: TGTGCCAGCAGGCGGGGGCGCACCTACAATGAGCAGTTCTTC. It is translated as CASRRGRTYNEQFF.